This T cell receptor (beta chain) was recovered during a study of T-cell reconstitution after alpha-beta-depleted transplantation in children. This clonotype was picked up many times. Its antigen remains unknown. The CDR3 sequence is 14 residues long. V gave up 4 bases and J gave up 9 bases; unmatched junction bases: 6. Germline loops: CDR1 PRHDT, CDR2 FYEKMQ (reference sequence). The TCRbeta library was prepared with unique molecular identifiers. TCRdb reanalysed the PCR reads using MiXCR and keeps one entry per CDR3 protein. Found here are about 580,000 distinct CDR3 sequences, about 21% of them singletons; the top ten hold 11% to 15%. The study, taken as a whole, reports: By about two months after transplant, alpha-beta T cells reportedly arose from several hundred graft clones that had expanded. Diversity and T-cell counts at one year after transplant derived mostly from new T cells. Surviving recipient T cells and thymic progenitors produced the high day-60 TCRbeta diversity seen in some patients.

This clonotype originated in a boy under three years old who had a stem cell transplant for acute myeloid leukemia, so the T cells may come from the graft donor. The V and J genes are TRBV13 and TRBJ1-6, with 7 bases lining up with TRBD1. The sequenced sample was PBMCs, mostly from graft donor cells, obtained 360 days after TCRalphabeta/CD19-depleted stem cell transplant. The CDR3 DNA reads TGTGCCAGCAGCTGGGGACAGAGAATTTCACCCCTCCACTTT. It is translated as CASSWGQRISPLHF.